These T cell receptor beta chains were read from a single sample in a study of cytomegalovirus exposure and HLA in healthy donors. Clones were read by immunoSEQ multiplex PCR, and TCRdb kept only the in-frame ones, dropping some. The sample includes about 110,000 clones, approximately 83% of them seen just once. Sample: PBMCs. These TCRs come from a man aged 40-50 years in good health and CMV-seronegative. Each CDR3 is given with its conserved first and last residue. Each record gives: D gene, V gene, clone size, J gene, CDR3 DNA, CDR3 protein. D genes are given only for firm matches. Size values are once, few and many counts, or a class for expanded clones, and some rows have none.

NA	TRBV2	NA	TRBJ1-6	TGTGCCAGCAGTCCAGGGGACAATTCACCCCTCCACTTT	CASSPGDNSPLHF
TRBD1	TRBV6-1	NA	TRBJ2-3	TGTGCCAGCAGTGAAGGACAGGGAAATACGCAGTATTTT	CASSEGQGNTQYF
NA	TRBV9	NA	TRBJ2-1	TGTGCCAGCAGCGTAAGGGGATTAGGCTACAATGAGCAGTTCTTC	CASSVRGLGYNEQFF
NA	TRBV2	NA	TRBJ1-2	TGTGCCAGCAGCTCAACAGGGTTCTATGGCTACACCTTC	CASSSTGFYGYTF
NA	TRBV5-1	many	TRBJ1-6	TGCGCCAGCAGCCCCCGTGGGGGCCAGGGTAATTCACCCCTCCACTTT	CASSPRGGQGNSPLHF
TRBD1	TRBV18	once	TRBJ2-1	TGTGCCAGCTCCTCGCCCGGGACAGGGGTTAATGAGCAGTTCTTC	CASSSPGTGVNEQFF
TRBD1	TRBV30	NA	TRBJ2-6	TGTGCCCACCGACAGGGGTTAGTCGCCAACGTCCTGACTTTC	CAHRQGLVANVLTF
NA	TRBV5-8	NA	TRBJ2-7	TGTGCCAGCAGCCGAAGACAGACAACCTACGAGCAGTACTTC	CASSRRQTTYEQYF
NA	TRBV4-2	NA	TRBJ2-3	TGTGCCAGCAGCCAGGAAGCGGATACGCAGTATTTT	CASSQEADTQYF
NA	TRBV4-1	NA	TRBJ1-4	TGCGCCAGCAGCCAATCAGGGGCAACTAATGAAAAACTGTTTTTT	CASSQSGATNEKLFF
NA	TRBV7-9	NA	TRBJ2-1	TGTGCCAGCAGCCCAATGGGGCGGGGCTCCTACAATGAGCAGTTCTTC	CASSPMGRGSYNEQFF
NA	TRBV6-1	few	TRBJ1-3	TGTGCCAGTGCCACCACAATCTCTGGAAACACCATATATTTT	CASATTISGNTIYF
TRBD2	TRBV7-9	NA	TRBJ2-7	TGTGCCAGCAGCTTAGATCCGGGGAGGGATACCTACGAGCAGTACTTC	CASSLDPGRDTYEQYF
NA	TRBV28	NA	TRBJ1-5	TGTTGCTCAGAGGGCAACGATCAGCCCCAGCATTTT	CCSEGNDQPQHF
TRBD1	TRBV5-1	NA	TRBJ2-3	TGCGCCAGCAGCCCAGGACAGGGGAGGGGAGATACGCAGTATTTT	CASSPGQGRGDTQYF
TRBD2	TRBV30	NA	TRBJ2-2	TGTGCCTGGACTAGCGGGGGGGCAGCCACCGGGGAGCTGTTTTTT	CAWTSGGAATGELFF
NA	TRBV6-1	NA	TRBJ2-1	TGTGCCGTCAGCAGGCTGGCGAAAACCTACAATGAGCAGTTCTTC	CAVSRLAKTYNEQFF
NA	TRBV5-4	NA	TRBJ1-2	TGTGCCAGCAGCTTAGGGGGTACAGGGAACAGTGGCTATGGCTACACCTTC	CASSLGGTGNSGYGYTF
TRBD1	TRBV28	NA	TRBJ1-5	TGTGCCAGCAGTGAAAGGGGGCCTAATCAGCCCCAGCATTTT	CASSERGPNQPQHF
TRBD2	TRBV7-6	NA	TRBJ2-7	TGTGCCAGCAGCCGGACTAGTACCTACGAGCAGTACTTC	CASSRTSTYEQYF
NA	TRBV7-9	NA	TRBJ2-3	TGTGCCAGCAGCTTAGGGCGGGCAGGGGAATTGTGGGGCGCAGATACGCAGTATTTT	CASSLGRAGELWGADTQYF
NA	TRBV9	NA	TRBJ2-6	TGTGCCAGCAGCGTACAGGGGTCTGGGGCCAACGTCCTGACTTTC	CASSVQGSGANVLTF
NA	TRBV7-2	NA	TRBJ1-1	TGTGCCAGCAGCTTAATGAGACTCCTGAACACTGAAGCTTTCTTT	CASSLMRLLNTEAFF
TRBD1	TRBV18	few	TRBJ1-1	TGTGCCAGCTCACAGGACAGGATGAACACTGAAGCTTTCTTT	CASSQDRMNTEAFF
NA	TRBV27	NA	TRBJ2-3	TGTGCCAGCAGTCCCGTGCGGGGACGCACAGATACGCAGTATTTT	CASSPVRGRTDTQYF
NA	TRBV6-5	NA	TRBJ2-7	TGTGCCGCGGGGCTGATCTACGAGCAGTACTTC	CAAGLIYEQYF
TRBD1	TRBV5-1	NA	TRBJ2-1	TGCGCCAGCAGCGGAATAGACAGGGGTGGGGTCAATGAGCAGTTCTTC	CASSGIDRGGVNEQFF
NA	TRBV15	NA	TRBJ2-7	TGTGCCACCAGTCTCAGACAGACGTCCTCCTACGAGCAGTACTTC	CATSLRQTSSYEQYF
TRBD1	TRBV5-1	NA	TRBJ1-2	TGCGCCAGCAGCTTGCAGGAGGGGGCGAGCGGTGGCTACACCTTC	CASSLQEGASGGYTF
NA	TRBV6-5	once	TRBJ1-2	TGTGCCAGCAGTTACGGAACAGGGAGGGACTATGGCTACACCTTC	CASSYGTGRDYGYTF
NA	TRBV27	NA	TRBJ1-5	TGTGCCAGCAGTTTGTCAGGGCGAGATCAGCCCCAGCATTTT	CASSLSGRDQPQHF
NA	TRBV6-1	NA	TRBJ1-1	TGTGCCAGCGGAGCGTACACTGAAGCTTTCTTT	CASGAYTEAFF
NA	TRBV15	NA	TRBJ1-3	TGTGCCACCAGCAGGGATCCAACGGGGAGCGGAAACACCATATATTTT	CATSRDPTGSGNTIYF
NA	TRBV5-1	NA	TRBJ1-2	TGCGCCAGCAGCTTGGGGGCCGGGGGTGAAGCAGCCTTC	CASSLGAGGEAAF
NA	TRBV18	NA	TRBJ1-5	TGTGCCAGCTCACCGGCTAGGTTGCGCAATCAGCCCCAGCATTTT	CASSPARLRNQPQHF
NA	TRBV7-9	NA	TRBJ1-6	TGTGCCAGCAGCGAAGCCTTGAATTCACCCCTCCACTTT	CASSEALNSPLHF
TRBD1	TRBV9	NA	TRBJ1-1	TGTGCCAGCAGCGTATTACGACAGGGGAACACTGAAGCTTTCTTT	CASSVLRQGNTEAFF
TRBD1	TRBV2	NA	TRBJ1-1	TGTGCCAGCGGGAAGGACAGGGCGGGCACTGAAGCTTTCTTT	CASGKDRAGTEAFF
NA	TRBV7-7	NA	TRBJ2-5	TGTGCCAGCAGCTTTGGAGATTTAGAGACCCAGTACTTC	CASSFGDLETQYF
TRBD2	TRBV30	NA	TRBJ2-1	TGTGCCTGGAGTATTCTAGCGGGGGGCCTCCCCGCTGGGAATGAGCAGTTCTTC	CAWSILAGGLPAGNEQFF
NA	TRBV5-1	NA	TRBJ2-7	TGCGCCAGCAGCCCCCCCCTCGATAGTTACGAGCAGTACTTC	CASSPPLDSYEQYF
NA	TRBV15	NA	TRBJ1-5	TGTGCCACCAGCAGAGATCGGCAGGGGAGTCAGCCCCAGCATTTT	CATSRDRQGSQPQHF
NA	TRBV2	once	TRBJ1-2	TGTGCCAGCAGTGACAGGTGCTTC	CASSDRCF
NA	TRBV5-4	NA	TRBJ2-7	TGTGCCAGCAGCTCCGGACAGATCTACGAGCAGTACTTC	CASSSGQIYEQYF
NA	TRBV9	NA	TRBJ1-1	TGTGCCAGCAGCGTACGGGGGTTCGACACTGAAGCTTTCTTT	CASSVRGFDTEAFF
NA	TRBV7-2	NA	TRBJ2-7	TGTGCCAGCAGCTTTGACGGGACCTACGAGCAGTACTTC	CASSFDGTYEQYF
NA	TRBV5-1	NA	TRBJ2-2	TGCGCCAGCAGCTCGAACAGAGCGAACACCGGGGAGCTGTTTTTT	CASSSNRANTGELFF
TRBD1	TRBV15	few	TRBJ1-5	TGTGCCACCAGCAGAGAACAGGGGCAAAATCAGCCCCAGCATTTT	CATSREQGQNQPQHF
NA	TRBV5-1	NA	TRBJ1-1	TGCGCCAGCAGCTTGTATGTGAACACTGAAGCTTTCTTT	CASSLYVNTEAFF
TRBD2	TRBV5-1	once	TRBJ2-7	TGCGCCAGCAGGTATAACAGCGGGGGCCACTACGAGCAGTACTTC	CASRYNSGGHYEQYF
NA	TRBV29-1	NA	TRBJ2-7	TGCAGCGTTGAAGGCAGGGGGGCCGACGAGCAGTACTTC	CSVEGRGADEQYF